This T cell receptor beta chain was captured by sequencing in a study of monozygotic twins with inflammatory bowel disease. TCRdb reprocessed the 5' RACE reads and keeps a single row for each CDR3 protein, giving no DNA. This repertoire comprises fewer than 200,000 distinct CDR3 sequences; its ten largest clones make up approximately 2.5%. There are 15 residues in the CDR3. Germline V gene lookup returns CDR1 DFQATT and CDR2 SNEGSKA (reference sequence). A remark on this clonotype: What it recognizes is unknown.

Whole-study results and caveats: The inverse Simpson measure of TCRbeta diversity was lower in IBD patients than in healthy co-twins.

The TCR originated in a human donor with ulcerative colitis or Crohn's disease, or a healthy co-twin of an affected twin (not recorded which). The chain uses TRBV20-1 and TRBJ2-7; there is no DNA to check the TCRdb D call of TRBD2. The sequencing sample was made of blood. The CDR3 here is CSAISKTSGRDEQYF.